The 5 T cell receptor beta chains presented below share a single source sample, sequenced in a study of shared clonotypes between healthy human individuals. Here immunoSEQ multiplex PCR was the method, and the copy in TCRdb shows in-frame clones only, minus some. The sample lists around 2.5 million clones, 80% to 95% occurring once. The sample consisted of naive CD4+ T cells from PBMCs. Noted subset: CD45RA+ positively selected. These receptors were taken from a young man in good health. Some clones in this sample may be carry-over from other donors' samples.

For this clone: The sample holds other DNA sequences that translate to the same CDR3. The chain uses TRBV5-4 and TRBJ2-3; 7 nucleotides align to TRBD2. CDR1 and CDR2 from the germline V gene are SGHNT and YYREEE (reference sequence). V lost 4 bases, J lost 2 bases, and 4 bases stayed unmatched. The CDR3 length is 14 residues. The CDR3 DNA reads TGTGCCAGCAGCCCTAGCGGCGTCACAGATACGCAGTATTTT. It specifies CASSPSGVTDTQYF. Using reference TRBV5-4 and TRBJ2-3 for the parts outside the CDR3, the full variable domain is ETGVTQSPTHLIKTRGQQVTLRCSSQSGHNTVSWYQQALGQGPQFIFQYYREEENGRGNFPPRFSGLQFPNYSSELNVNALELDDSALYLCASSPSGVTDTQYFGPGTRLTVL.

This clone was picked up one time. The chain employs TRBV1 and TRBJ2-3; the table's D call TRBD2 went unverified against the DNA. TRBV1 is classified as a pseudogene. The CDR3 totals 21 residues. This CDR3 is CTSSQDPSGTSGRARTDTQYF. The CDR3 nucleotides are TGCACCAGCAGCCAAGATCCGTCGGGGACTAGCGGGAGGGCCAGGACAGATACGCAGTATTTT.

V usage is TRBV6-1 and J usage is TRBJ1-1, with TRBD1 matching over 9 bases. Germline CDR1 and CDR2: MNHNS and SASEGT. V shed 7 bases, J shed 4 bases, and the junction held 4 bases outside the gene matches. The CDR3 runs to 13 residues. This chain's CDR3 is CASTDRGGTEAFF. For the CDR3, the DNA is TGTGCCAGCACGGACAGGGGAGGCACTGAAGCTTTCTTT.

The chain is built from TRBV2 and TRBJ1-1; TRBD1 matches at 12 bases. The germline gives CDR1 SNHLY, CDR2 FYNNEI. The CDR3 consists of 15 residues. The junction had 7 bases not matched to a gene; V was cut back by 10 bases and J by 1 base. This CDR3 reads CATHKGQGANTEAFF. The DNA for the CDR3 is TGTGCCACCCATAAGGGACAGGGGGCGAACACTGAAGCTTTCTTT.

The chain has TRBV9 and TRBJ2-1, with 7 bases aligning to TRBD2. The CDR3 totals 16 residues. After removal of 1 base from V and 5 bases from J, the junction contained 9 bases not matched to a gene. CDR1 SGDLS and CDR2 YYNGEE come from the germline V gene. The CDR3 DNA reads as TGTGCCAGCAGCGTAATTGGGGGACTACCAAACAATGAGCAGTTCTTC. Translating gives CASSVIGGLPNNEQFF.